These T cell receptor beta chains were read from a single sample in a study of cytomegalovirus exposure and HLA in healthy donors. Only in-frame clones appear in the TCRdb table, and some are missing; sequencing was by immunoSEQ multiplex PCR. This sample carries about 100,000 clones, around 75% of them seen once, and the ten largest clones take less than 15%. The sequenced material came from PBMCs. The receptors originated from a male donor in good health and CMV-seropositive. CDR3s include the opening cysteine and the closing phenylalanine or tryptophan.

TRBV5-1,TRBJ2-7,CASSSPGQSYEQYF
TRBV7-2,TRBJ1-6,CASSLRAITRSPLHF
TRBV2,TRBJ1-4,CASNKAGGSYSEKLFF
TRBV15,TRBJ2-5,CATSRDPGQGAPGTQYF
TRBV5-1,TRBJ2-5,CASSSGQGVLETQYF
TRBV7-2,TRBJ2-5,CASSARTGAQETQYF
TRBV7-8,TRBJ1-2,CASSLALAGVWSYTF
TRBV6-5,TRBJ2-7,CASTAGGGFAYEQYF
TRBV6-5,TRBJ2-3,CASRVLGGAWDTQYF
TRBV6-7,TRBJ2-1,CASSYALERSYNEQFF
TRBV4-1,TRBJ2-2,CASSPYRGTGELFF
TRBV6-1,TRBJ1-1,CASSEVQNTEAFF
TRBV11-3,TRBJ1-1,CASSFSLMNTEAFF
TRBV2,TRBJ2-2,CASRPTPGLAGNTGELFF
TRBV28,TRBJ2-6,CASTPGLAGPSGANVLTF
TRBV30,TRBJ1-1,CASSRDRNTEAFF
TRBV6-1,TRBJ2-5,CASSEFVWQGAAQYF
TRBV13,TRBJ1-5,CASSFRDRGNQPQHF
TRBV12-5,TRBJ2-5,CASGLGQSETQYF
TRBV6-6,TRBJ2-7,CASSYSVDRGNYEQYF
TRBV27,TRBJ1-1,CASGPGVTEAFF
TRBV6-5,TRBJ2-7,CASSRSGGAYEQYF
TRBV15,TRBJ1-2,CATSRDWGESGYGYTF
TRBV7-9,TRBJ1-5,CASSPTQLGRNQPQHF
TRBV2,TRBJ1-2,CASGKTESNYGYTF
TRBV30,TRBJ2-3,CAWSEGGQTDTQYF
TRBV12-5,TRBJ2-2,CASGLVLPATGELFF
TRBV6-4,TRBJ1-6,CASRGESSYNSPLHF
TRBV5-1,TRBJ2-3,CASSQTLTGQRTDTQYF
TRBV28,TRBJ1-4,CASSSPRTGGYEKLFF
TRBV21-1,TRBJ1-1,CASSPSSPVLHTEAFF
TRBV30,TRBJ2-1,CAWGRGNEQFF
TRBV19,TRBJ1-4,CASSDGGLGATNEKLFF
TRBV7-7,TRBJ2-2,CASSPGGPRTGELFF
TRBV28,TRBJ2-7,CASTRQAGQVRQGSYEQYF
TRBV19,TRBJ2-2,CASSRRTGTNTGELFF
TRBV7-2,TRBJ2-1,CASSPTFSGGAGEQFF
TRBV4-2,TRBJ1-5,CASSQAEREPQHF
TRBV6-6,TRBJ1-5,CASSQQGSGQPQHF
TRBV5-1,TRBJ2-7,CASSVTGAHSYEQYF
TRBV7-2,TRBJ1-4,CASSWGQGLSTNEKLFF
TRBV6-1,TRBJ1-5,CAVGGMRNQPQHF
TRBV9,TRBJ1-2,CASSLPNYGYTF
TRBV6-1,TRBJ2-5,CASSESAGGQETQYF
TRBV19,TRBJ2-5,CAVRQGATETQYF
TRBV5-6,TRBJ1-5,CASSRWGLSNQPQHF
TRBV7-9,TRBJ2-5,CASSSTWDRYQIGTQYF
TRBV9,TRBJ2-7,CASSVGWLPYEQYF
TRBV4-3,TRBJ2-7,CASSQGTGRYEQYF
TRBV4-3,TRBJ1-2,CASSQDINRGPYTF
TRBV9,TRBJ2-1,CARRPQTGREQFF
TRBV6-9,TRBJ2-7,CASSYEGRLYEQYF
TRBV30,NA,CAMGQGGYEQYF